This TCR beta chain stems from a study of blood T cell repertoires in COVID-19. Germline V gene data show CDR1 as GTSNPN and CDR2 as SVGIG (reference sequence). This CDR3 contains 14 residues. V shed 3 bases, J shed 0 bases, and the junction held 2 bases outside the gene matches. TCRdb's copy holds only in-frame clones and misses some; the assay was immunoSEQ multiplex PCR. The sample comprises 100,000 to 150,000 clones, about nine tenths of which are singletons, and less than 5% rests with the top ten. Source material: peripheral blood. The TCR originated in a man aged 40-55 years with acute or convalescent COVID-19. The gene calls are TRBV30 and TRBJ2-5; 9 positions match TRBD2. CDR3 in DNA: TGTGCCTGGAGGACTAGCGGCTACCAAGAGACCCAGTACTTC. Protein sequence: CAWRTSGYQETQYF.